Presented here are 20 T cell receptor beta chains from one specimen sequenced in a study of CD8 T cells in ankylosing spondylitis. Study-level findings and limits: Among TCR beta sequences, a motif of eight or nine highly homologous variants appeared characteristic of ankylosing spondylitis blood.

Their recognized antigens are unknown. TCRdb fed the 5' RACE reads into MiXCR, producing one record per CDR3 protein. The sample has approximately 300,000 distinct CDR3 sequences; 6.5% to 10% are singletons. The sequenced material came from blood, either unsorted or a sorted T cell fraction (not recorded which). Source of these receptors: a male donor with ankylosing spondylitis.

The CDR3 spells CASSVAQDRGLYTQYF. The CDR3 nucleotides read TGTGCCAGCAGCGTAGCGCAGGACAGGGGGCTGTATACGCAGTATTTT. This chain uses TRBV9 with TRBJ2-3; 11 nucleotides line up with TRBD1. This CDR3 region has 16 residues. Looked up from germline, CDR1 is SGDLS and CDR2 is YYNGEE. The V and J ends lost 0 bases and 7 bases, in that order; junction bases with no gene match: 7. The complete variable domain, with remaining parts taken from reference TRBV9 and TRBJ2-3, reads DSGVTQTPKHLITATGQRVTLRCSPRSGDLSVYWYQQSLDQGLQFLIQYYNGEERAKGNILERFSAQQFPDLHSELNLSSLELGDSALYFCASSVAQDRGLYTQYFGPGTRLTVL.

In this sample, this clonotype turned up a few times. The V gene is TRBV12-3 or TRBV12-4, the J gene TRBJ2-7; D is perhaps TRBD1 (6 bases). The V end lost 1 base, the J end lost 3 bases, and 10 bases lay between the germline ends. The CDR3 is 14 residues long. The CDR3 loop reads CASSLGGHNYEQYF. The CDR3 DNA reads as TGTGCCAGCAGTTTAGGGGGACACAACTACGAGCAGTACTTC.

This clonotype was recorded at least ten times. The V gene is TRBV6-5, the J gene TRBJ2-1; D not certain. The CDR3 spans 12 residues. Germline V gene sequence: CDR1 MNHEY, CDR2 SVGAGI. V lost 5 bases, J lost 3 bases, and 5 bases lay in between. CDR3 amino acids: CASSRDYNEQFF. In nucleotides, the CDR3 is TGTGCCAGCAGTCGCGACTACAATGAGCAGTTCTTC.

This clonotype was picked up many times. For the CDR3, the DNA is TGTGCCAGCAGTGAGCAGGGGGCCGGGGAGACCCAGTACTTC. Translated, it gives CASSEQGAGETQYF. The genes are TRBV27 and TRBJ2-5, with 8 bases matching TRBD1. J gave up 5 bases and V 5 bases, and 7 bases lay outside the gene matches. The CDR3 extends over 14 amino acids. Germline V CDR1 and CDR2: MNHEY, SMNVEV (reference sequence).

CDR3: CSGRDRAGETQYF. CDR3 coding DNA: TGCAGCGGGCGAGACAGGGCTGGAGAGACCCAGTACTTC. V usage is TRBV29-1 and J usage is TRBJ2-5; the match to TRBD1 covers 7 bases. Trimming removed 7 bases from V and 4 bases from J; junction bases left unmatched: 9. The CDR3 sequence is 13 residues long. Germline CDR1 SQVTM, CDR2 ANQGSEA.

In this sample, this clonotype turned up a few times. The chain's CDR3 is CASSVIRQGFSGYTF. The CDR3 coding sequence is TGTGCCAGCAGTGTCATCCGACAGGGGTTTAGTGGCTACACCTTC. The rearrangement uses TRBV12-3 or TRBV12-4 and TRBJ1-2; 8 nucleotides line up with TRBD1. The J segment lost 7 bases and the V segment lost 5 bases, leaving 12 bases of the junction unmatched. The CDR3 consists of 15 residues.

This sequence joins TRBV4-1 and TRBJ1-2, with TRBD1 as a possible D gene (6 bases). CDR1 is MGHRA and CDR2 is YSYEKL in the germline V gene. The V gene lost 5 bases and the J gene lost 3 bases, with 19 bases spanning the gap. The CDR3 is made up of 16 amino acids. CDR3 DNA sequence: TGCGCCAGCAGCACACATGGTCAGGGGCGAGACTATGGCTACACCTTC. Protein sequence: CASSTHGQGRDYGYTF.

This clonotype was seen only a few times. The chain carries TRBV30 and TRBJ2-7; D is uncertain. The V gene lost 1 base and the J gene lost 7 bases, with 11 bases spanning the gap. Germline V CDR1 and CDR2: GTSNPN, SVGIG (reference sequence). The length of the CDR3 is 12 residues. The CDR3 spells CAWSAAAGEQYF. The CDR3 DNA follows: TGTGCCTGGAGTGCGGCGGCCGGGGAGCAGTACTTC.

This clonotype was counted only a few times. The chain couples TRBV7-9 to TRBJ2-2; possibly TRBD2 for D (6 bases). Germline V lookup: CDR1 SEHNR, CDR2 FQNEAQ (reference sequence). The CDR3 is made up of 13 amino acids. Trimming took 4 bases from V and 7 from J, leaving 10 bases between them. The CDR3 loop reads CASSSSGGGELFF. The CDR3 coding sequence is TGTGCCAGCAGCTCCTCCGGGGGCGGGGAGCTGTTTTTT.

The V gene is TRBV7-2, the J gene TRBJ2-1; D remains unclear. The CDR3 loop spans 16 amino acids. CDR1 and CDR2 from the germline V gene are SGHTA and FQGNSA. V was trimmed by 5 bases and J by 4 bases, leaving 18 bases between them. This CDR3 is CASSPQLGLLYNEQFF. The DNA of the CDR3 is TGTGCCAGCAGCCCCCAGCTAGGTCTCTTGTACAATGAGCAGTTCTTC. Drawing the rest from reference TRBV7-2 and TRBJ2-1, the complete variable domain is GAGVSQSPSNKVTEKGKDVELRCDPISGHTALYWYRQSLGQGLEFLIYFQGNSAPDKSGLPSDRFSAERTGGSVSTLTIQRTQQEDSAVYLCASSPQLGLLYNEQFFGPGTRLTVL.

This clonotype has only a few counts. The V call is TRBV30, the J call TRBJ1-1; D may be TRBD1 (6 bases). This CDR3 has 13 residues. Trimming cost V 5 bases and J 5 bases, with 15 bases left between them. The germline gives CDR1 GTSNPN, CDR2 SVGIG (reference sequence). DNA for the CDR3: TGTGCCTGGTACTTACAGGGTAAGACTGAAGCTTTCTTT. Translating it yields CAWYLQGKTEAFF.

Many counts were recorded for this clonotype. This rearrangement joins TRBV6-5 to TRBJ2-7; 7 bases align to TRBD1. V lost 4 bases to trimming and J lost 6 bases; unmatched junction nucleotides: 6. The CDR3 runs to 13 residues. CDR1 and CDR2 (germline): MNHEY, SVGAGI. The CDR3 spells CASSLLSGGEQYF. CDR3 sequence (DNA): TGTGCCAGCAGTTTATTGTCAGGGGGCGAGCAGTACTTC.

This clonotype was counted a few times. The rearrangement uses TRBV7-3 and TRBJ2-1; D is unresolved. The V end was cut by 2 bases, the J end by 0 bases, with 14 bases between. The CDR3 length is 17 residues. The germline V gene has CDR1 SGHTA and CDR2 FQGTGA. This CDR3 is CASSLGPAHSSYNEQFF. The CDR3 DNA is TGTGCCAGCAGCTTAGGCCCAGCCCATAGCTCCTACAATGAGCAGTTCTTC.

This clonotype was seen many times. The chain recombines TRBV20-1 with TRBJ2-1; 7 bases are a match to TRBD2. Germline lookup yields CDR1 DFQATT and CDR2 SNEGSKA (reference sequence). Trimming took 4 bases from V and 5 from J; bases not matched to a gene: 11. The CDR3 has 15 residues. As DNA, the CDR3 is TGCAGTGCTACGTCGGGGGAGGGACCCGACAATGAGCAGTTCTTC. This translates into CSATSGEGPDNEQFF.

This clonotype has ten or more counts. This chain uses TRBV29-1 with TRBJ2-1, with 10 nucleotides matching TRBD2. Germline values: CDR1 SQVTM, CDR2 ANQGSEA. Unmatched junction bases numbered 14, after V lost 2 bases and J lost 7 bases. The length of the CDR3 is 17 residues. The CDR3 reads CSVERTSGTHPRNEQFF. The CDR3 DNA follows: TGCAGCGTTGAAAGGACTAGCGGCACCCACCCGAGGAATGAGCAGTTCTTC.

The V and J genes are TRBV29-1 and TRBJ2-7; 8 nucleotides align to TRBD1. This CDR3 comprises 13 residues. Trimming cost V 4 bases and J 6 bases; bases outside gene matches: 8. Germline loops: CDR1 SQVTM, CDR2 ANQGSEA. CDR3 region: CSVVGQGAGEQYF. In DNA, the CDR3 is TGCAGCGTTGTGGGGCAGGGGGCCGGCGAGCAGTACTTC.

V usage is TRBV6-5 and J usage is TRBJ2-3; no firm D call. Trimming left V 2 bases short and J 2 bases short, with 8 bases between. The CDR3 is 14 residues long. CDR1 is MNHEY, CDR2 SVGAGI, per germline. The CDR3 reads CASSYQDDTDTQYF. Written as DNA, the CDR3 is TGTGCCAGCAGTTACCAGGACGACACAGATACGCAGTATTTT.

The rearrangement joins TRBV5-1 to TRBJ2-1; 7 nucleotides agree with TRBD2. The CDR3 is made up of 14 amino acids. The germline V gene encodes CDR1 SGHRS and CDR2 YFSETQ. Trimming removed 0 bases from V and 6 bases from J; junction bases left unmatched: 3. The CDR3 coding sequence is TGCGCCAGCAGCTTGGACGGGAGGCCCAATGAGCAGTTCTTC. It encodes CASSLDGRPNEQFF.

This clonotype was seen repeatedly, ten times or more. The CDR3 bases are TGTGCCATCAACAGGGACGGGAGCTCCTACGAGCAGTACTTC. Amino acids: CAINRDGSSYEQYF. The gene calls are TRBV10-3 and TRBJ2-7, with D possibly called TRBD1 or TRBD2 (6 bases each). The V and J ends lost 7 bases and 0 bases respectively, with 13 bases between them. Germline V CDR1 and CDR2: ENHRY, SYGVKD. The CDR3 runs 14 residues.

This clonotype was observed a handful of times. The J gene is TRBJ2-2, the V gene TRBV27; D call uncertain. Per the germline V gene, CDR1 is MNHEY and CDR2 is SMNVEV (reference sequence). The CDR3 sequence is 11 residues long. V was pared by 9 bases and J by 7 bases, with 9 bases between. The CDR3 region has the DNA TGTGCCAGTGCAATGGGCGGGGAGCTGTTTTTT. Translation gives CASAMGGELFF.